This T cell receptor (beta chain) was obtained from a study of T cell responses to AZD1222 COVID-19 vaccine. Study-level points and caveats: Along spike, vaccine-associated CD4 TCRs were found throughout, with dominance at 160-218 and 743-854.

Second-dose recipients at about 4 or about 12 weeks were treated as one pooled group. Repertoires were generated with immunoSEQ multiplex PCR, while TCRdb's copy carries only in-frame clones and drops some. The sample shows about 94,000 clones, approximately 87% of them seen only once. On this clone itself: Its antigen is unidentified.

The TCR originated in an adult who received the AZD1222 COVID-19 vaccine. Specimen: peripheral blood, collected 28 days after the second AZD1222 dose.

The CDR3, as DNA: TGTGCCAGCAGCCAAGCCCCGGACAGTGTCACCGGGGAGCTGTTTTTT. The encoded protein is CASSQAPDSVTGELFF. The V call is TRBV4-2, the J call TRBJ2-2; a possible D gene is TRBD1 (6 bases). This CDR3 spans 16 amino acids. Germline values: CDR1 LGHNA, CDR2 YNFKEQ. V was shortened by 1 base and J by 4 bases, with 13 bases between the two germline ends.